These 28 T cell receptor beta chains originate from one sample sequenced in a study of regulatory T cells. Primers: 52 TRBV forward and 13 TRBJ reverse. Repertoires were generated with immunoSEQ multiplex PCR, while TCRdb's copy carries only in-frame clones and drops some. The sample contains about 32,000 clones, 89% of which appear only once. These TCRs' antigens remain unknown. The study's findings and limits: In CD3G-deficient patients, conventional CD4+ T cells were enriched for hydrophobic CDR3 residues at positions 6 and 7.

The sample taken for sequencing was conventional CD4+ T cells sorted from blood. The receptor source for this set is a young adult with CD3G deficiency.

This chain uses TRBV5-1 with TRBJ1-2; D is perhaps TRBD1 (6 bases). This CDR3 is 14 amino acids long. V gave up 0 bases and J gave up 3 bases, with 9 bases separating them. Germline CDR1 reads SGHRS; CDR2 reads YFSETQ. The CDR3 sequence is CASSLDSGDYGYTF. CDR3 sequence (DNA): TGCGCCAGCAGCTTGGACTCAGGGGACTATGGCTACACCTTC.

V and J are TRBV7-8 and TRBJ2-1; TRBD1 or TRBD2 may be the D gene (5 bases each). The CDR3 is 14 amino acids. In germline, CDR1 is SGHVS, CDR2 FQNEAQ. Between the trimmed V and J ends, which lost 2 bases and 9 bases, there was a span of 14 bases. The CDR3 region has the DNA TGTGCCAGCAGCTTACGCTACCCAGGGAGTGAGCAGTTCTTC. This translates into CASSLRYPGSEQFF.

The rearrangement links TRBV28 to TRBJ1-2; 10 nucleotides agree with TRBD1. The CDR3 has 15 residues. V dropped 4 bases and J dropped 7; count of bases not matched to a gene: 9. Per the germline V gene, CDR1 is MDHEN and CDR2 is SYDVKM. CDR3 DNA sequence: TGTGCCAGCAGTTCATTTGGGACAGGGGATATTGGCTACACCTTC. This translates into CASSSFGTGDIGYTF.

This clone was found once. The J gene is TRBJ2-7, the V gene TRBV6-1, with 9 bases identical to TRBD1. V was pared by 5 bases and J by 6 bases, with 8 bases of the junction left unmatched. Germline assignment: CDR1 MNHNS and CDR2 SASEGT. This CDR3 is 14 amino acids long. The CDR3 nucleotides read TGTGCCAGCAGTCGGACAGGGGTTGGTCTCGAGCAGTACTTC. Amino acids: CASSRTGVGLEQYF.

This clone was seen a few times. The rearrangement links TRBV6-1 to TRBJ1-1, with D maybe TRBD1 (6 bases). This CDR3 region has 13 residues. Deletions cut 6 bases from V and 4 bases from J, with 12 bases between. Germline assignment: CDR1 MNHNS and CDR2 SASEGT. This chain's CDR3 is CASRETGLTEAFF. CDR3 coding DNA: TGTGCCAGCAGGGAAACAGGGCTCACTGAAGCTTTCTTT.

The sample holds a few counts of this clone. The V and J genes are TRBV5-1 and TRBJ1-2; D possibly corresponds to TRBD1 (5 bases). The germline CDR1 and CDR2 sequences are SGHRS and YFSETQ. The CDR3 extends over 14 amino acids. V was shortened by 4 bases and J by 4 bases, with 14 bases between the two germline ends. CDR3 nucleotides: TGCGCCAGCAGCCCTTTTTCAGGGAGCTATGGCTACACCTTC. Translated: CASSPFSGSYGYTF.

The CDR3 protein is CASSGDLLGIQYF. The CDR3 nucleotides read TGTGCCAGCAGCGGGGACCTCCTGGGTATTCAGTACTTC. The chain recombines TRBV28 with TRBJ2-4; D could derive from TRBD1 or TRBD2 (5 bases each). The CDR3 is made up of 13 amino acids. Trimming removed 6 bases at V and 10 bases at J, with 16 bases between. Germline V gives CDR1 MDHEN, CDR2 SYDVKM.

V and J are TRBV5-1 and TRBJ2-7, with D possibly matching TRBD2 (5 bases). The germline V and J ends were trimmed by 0 bases and 0 bases, with 16 bases remaining between them. This CDR3 contains 17 residues. Germline V gives CDR1 SGHRS, CDR2 YFSETQ. The CDR3 DNA is TGCGCCAGCAGCTTGGGCCCCAGGAGCCGGGGCTCCTACGAGCAGTACTTC. Amino acid sequence: CASSLGPRSRGSYEQYF.

V usage is TRBV28 and J usage is TRBJ1-2, with D possibly matching TRBD1 (6 bases). In germline, CDR1 is MDHEN, CDR2 SYDVKM. The ends were cut back, 5 bases at V and 4 bases at J, with 26 bases in the middle. This CDR3 is 18 amino acids long. Written as DNA, the CDR3 is TGTGCCAGCAGTGGTTTGTTCGGGAAGAGGGGGGCAGCCTATGGCTACACCTTC. It translates to CASSGLFGKRGAAYGYTF.

The chain couples TRBV6-1 to TRBJ1-5; D unclear. CDR1 and CDR2 from the germline V gene are MNHNS and SASEGT. The CDR3 runs to 18 residues. With 1 base removed from V and 5 bases from J, the gap between germline ends came to 21 bases. The CDR3 DNA sequence: TGTGCCAGCAGTGAAGGGCCCGCCGGGAGGAGAGGGCATCAGCCCCAGCATTTT. Protein product: CASSEGPAGRRGHQPQHF.

This clone was detected once. The rearrangement links TRBV19 to TRBJ1-5; D is ambiguous. Germline CDR1 reads LNHDA; CDR2 reads SQIVND (reference sequence). CDR3 length equals 14 residues. Trimming shortened V by 5 bases and J by 7 bases, and 15 bases separated the two germline ends. The CDR3 DNA reads as TGTGCCAGTAGTTCATCCCTAGAACGACAGCCCCAGCATTTT. It translates to CASSSSLERQPQHF. Based on the CDR3 plus reference TRBV19 and TRBJ1-5, the full variable domain is DGGITQSPKYLFRKEGQNVTLSCEQNLNHDAMYWYRQDPGQGLRLIYYSQIVNDFQKGDIAEGYSVSREKKESFPLTVTSAQKNPTAFYLCASSSSLERQPQHFGDGTRLSIL.

The V gene is TRBV7-9, the J gene TRBJ2-3, with 11 bases lining up with TRBD2. After removal of 5 bases from V and 6 bases from J, the junction contained 7 bases not matched to a gene. Per germline, CDR1 SEHNR and CDR2 FQNEAQ (reference sequence). This CDR3 has 15 amino acids. Here the CDR3 DNA reads TGTGCCAGCAGCCTGGGGACTAGCGGCCTCGATACGCAGTATTTT. Translated, it gives CASSLGTSGLDTQYF.

This chain links TRBV7-9 with TRBJ2-5, with 8 bases fitting TRBD2. This CDR3 region has 14 residues. J gave up 7 bases and V 8 bases, and 12 bases lay outside the gene matches. Germline-derived CDR1 and CDR2 are SEHNR and FQNEAQ (reference sequence). CDR3 DNA: TGTGCCAGCGCGCCGGGGGGGAACGTTGGGACCCAGTACTTC. It translates to CASAPGGNVGTQYF.

This clone was counted a single time. The chain carries TRBV28 and TRBJ1-1, with 8 bases fitting TRBD1. J gave up 3 bases and V 10 bases, and 1 base lay outside the gene matches. Germline loops: CDR1 MDHEN, CDR2 SYDVKM. The CDR3 has 11 residues. CDR3 sequence: CATRGHTEAFF. CDR3 DNA sequence: TGTGCCACCAGGGGGCACACTGAAGCTTTCTTT.

The CDR3 DNA sequence: TGTGCCAGCAGTATCGCCGGGACAGGGATTTCCGAGCAGTACTTC. As protein: CASSIAGTGISEQYF. The chain recombines TRBV28 with TRBJ2-7; 9 bases agree with TRBD1. The CDR3 extends over 15 amino acids. V shed 5 bases, J shed 6 bases, and the junction held 11 bases outside the gene matches. The germline V gene has CDR1 MDHEN and CDR2 SYDVKM.

The chain joins TRBV20-1 to TRBJ2-1; the D gene is possibly TRBD1 (5 bases). This CDR3 is built from 11 residues. Trimming cost V 6 bases and J 6 bases, with 9 bases left between them. Germline V gene data show CDR1 as DFQATT and CDR2 as SNEGSKA (reference sequence). The CDR3 is CSAGAFNEQFF. The CDR3 nucleotides read TGCAGTGCAGGGGCGTTCAATGAGCAGTTCTTC.

This clone was counted only a few times. The chain couples TRBV6-1 to TRBJ2-3; possibly TRBD2 for D (6 bases). The V gene's germline CDR1 is MNHNS and CDR2 SASEGT. V was trimmed by 7 bases and J by 1 base, leaving 9 bases between them. This CDR3 has 13 residues. CDR3 DNA sequence: TGTGCCAGCACCTCTAGCGGCACAGATACGCAGTATTTT. Its protein is CASTSSGTDTQYF.

The chain links TRBV28 to TRBJ2-7; 7 bases fit TRBD2. V lost 2 bases and J lost 6; bases outside the gene matches: 7. The V gene's germline CDR1 is MDHEN and CDR2 SYDVKM. CDR3 length: 14 residues. The CDR3 spells CASSLGGGPSEQYF. The CDR3 DNA is TGTGCCAGCAGTTTAGGGGGAGGGCCTAGCGAGCAGTACTTC.

J is TRBJ1-1 and V is TRBV6-1; D not resolved. V lost 2 bases and J 4 bases, leaving 8 bases between the germline ends. CDR1 is MNHNS, CDR2 SASEGT, per germline. The CDR3 is made up of 13 amino acids. CDR3 loop: CASSEWVVTEAFF. Here the CDR3 DNA reads TGTGCCAGCAGTGAATGGGTAGTCACTGAAGCTTTCTTT.

The chain carries TRBV10-3 and TRBJ2-1; TRBD2 matches at 13 bases. J lost 6 bases, V lost 4 bases, and 6 bases had no gene match. The CDR3 totals 16 residues. Germline CDR1 ENHRY, CDR2 SYGVKD. This CDR3 reads CAISALGLAGTNEQFF. The CDR3 DNA reads TGTGCCATCAGTGCCTTGGGACTAGCGGGGACCAATGAGCAGTTCTTC.

The rearrangement uses TRBV10-3 and TRBJ2-3; D gene uncertain. CDR3 length equals 13 residues. With 5 bases removed from V and 0 bases from J, the gap between germline ends came to 6 bases. Germline loops: CDR1 ENHRY, CDR2 SYGVKD. CDR3 amino acids: CAISSPSTDTQYF. CDR3 DNA sequence: TGTGCCATCAGTAGCCCTAGCACAGATACGCAGTATTTT.

The rearrangement links TRBV12-5 to TRBJ1-5; the D is unclear. V was pared by 3 bases and J by 2 bases, with 14 bases between. The CDR3 covers 16 residues. Germline values: CDR1 LGHNT, CDR2 FRNRAP. The CDR3 region has the DNA TGTGCTAGTGGTTTCGGGTCTTTCGAGGGCAATCAGCCCCAGCATTTT. It yields the protein CASGFGSFEGNQPQHF.

The rearrangement uses TRBV5-1 and TRBJ2-3; possible D gene TRBD2, 7 bases. Germline loops: CDR1 SGHRS, CDR2 YFSETQ. The V end was cut by 2 bases, the J end by 3 bases, with 13 bases between. The CDR3 is 15 residues long. CDR3 in DNA: TGCGCCAGCAGCTTATCACAGGGAGGGACAGATACGCAGTATTTT. Residues: CASSLSQGGTDTQYF.

This chain connects TRBV5-1 to TRBJ2-7; possible D gene TRBD1, 6 bases. Trimming shortened V by 1 base and J by 3 bases, and 8 bases separated the two germline ends. Germline lookup yields CDR1 SGHRS and CDR2 YFSETQ. The length of the CDR3 is 13 residues. The CDR3 loop reads CASSLSQGYEQYF. The CDR3 DNA sequence: TGCGCCAGCAGCTTGTCACAGGGCTACGAGCAGTACTTC.

The chain employs TRBV19 and TRBJ2-2; 9 bases match TRBD2. The CDR3 is made up of 15 amino acids. Germline V CDR1 and CDR2: LNHDA, SQIVND (reference sequence). Losses at the gene ends were 4 bases for V and 2 bases for J; bases not matched to a gene: 2. The CDR3 sequence: CASSKREVNTGELFF. CDR3 bases: TGTGCCAGTAGTAAGCGGGAGGTCAACACCGGGGAGCTGTTTTTT.

The V and J genes are TRBV19 and TRBJ2-2; D ambiguous. Germline lookup yields CDR1 LNHDA and CDR2 SQIVND (reference sequence). The ends were cut back, 1 base at V and 7 bases at J, with 13 bases in the middle. The CDR3 has 15 residues. The CDR3 loop reads CASSIVARPFGELFF. CDR3 bases: TGTGCCAGTAGTATAGTCGCCCGGCCCTTCGGGGAGCTGTTTTTT.

V usage is TRBV5-1 and J usage is TRBJ1-1; 7 nucleotides agree with TRBD1. V lost 4 bases, J lost 5 bases, and 8 bases stayed unmatched. Germline V gene data show CDR1 as SGHRS and CDR2 as YFSETQ. The CDR3 sequence is 14 residues long. The DNA for the CDR3 is TGCGCCAGCAGCGCACAGGGGATTGGTACTGAAGCTTTCTTT. Translation: CASSAQGIGTEAFF. Using reference TRBV5-1 and TRBJ1-1 for the parts outside the CDR3, the full variable domain is KAGVTQTPRYLIKTRGQQVTLSCSPISGHRSVSWYQQTPGQGLQFLFEYFSETQRNKGNFPGRFSGRQFSNSRSEMNVSTLELGDSALYLCASSAQGIGTEAFFGQGTRLTVV.

Comments on this clone: At one end the junction does not follow the germline gene, possibly because of a read error. The chain couples TRBV6-1 to TRBJ2-7, with no clear D. Germline V gene data show CDR1 as MNHNS and CDR2 as SASEGT. The CDR3 has 16 residues. The CDR3 sequence is CASSEVSPSLTTMLNF. The DNA of the CDR3 is TGTGCCAGCAGTGAAGTGTCACCCTCCCTAACTACGATGCTTAACTTC.